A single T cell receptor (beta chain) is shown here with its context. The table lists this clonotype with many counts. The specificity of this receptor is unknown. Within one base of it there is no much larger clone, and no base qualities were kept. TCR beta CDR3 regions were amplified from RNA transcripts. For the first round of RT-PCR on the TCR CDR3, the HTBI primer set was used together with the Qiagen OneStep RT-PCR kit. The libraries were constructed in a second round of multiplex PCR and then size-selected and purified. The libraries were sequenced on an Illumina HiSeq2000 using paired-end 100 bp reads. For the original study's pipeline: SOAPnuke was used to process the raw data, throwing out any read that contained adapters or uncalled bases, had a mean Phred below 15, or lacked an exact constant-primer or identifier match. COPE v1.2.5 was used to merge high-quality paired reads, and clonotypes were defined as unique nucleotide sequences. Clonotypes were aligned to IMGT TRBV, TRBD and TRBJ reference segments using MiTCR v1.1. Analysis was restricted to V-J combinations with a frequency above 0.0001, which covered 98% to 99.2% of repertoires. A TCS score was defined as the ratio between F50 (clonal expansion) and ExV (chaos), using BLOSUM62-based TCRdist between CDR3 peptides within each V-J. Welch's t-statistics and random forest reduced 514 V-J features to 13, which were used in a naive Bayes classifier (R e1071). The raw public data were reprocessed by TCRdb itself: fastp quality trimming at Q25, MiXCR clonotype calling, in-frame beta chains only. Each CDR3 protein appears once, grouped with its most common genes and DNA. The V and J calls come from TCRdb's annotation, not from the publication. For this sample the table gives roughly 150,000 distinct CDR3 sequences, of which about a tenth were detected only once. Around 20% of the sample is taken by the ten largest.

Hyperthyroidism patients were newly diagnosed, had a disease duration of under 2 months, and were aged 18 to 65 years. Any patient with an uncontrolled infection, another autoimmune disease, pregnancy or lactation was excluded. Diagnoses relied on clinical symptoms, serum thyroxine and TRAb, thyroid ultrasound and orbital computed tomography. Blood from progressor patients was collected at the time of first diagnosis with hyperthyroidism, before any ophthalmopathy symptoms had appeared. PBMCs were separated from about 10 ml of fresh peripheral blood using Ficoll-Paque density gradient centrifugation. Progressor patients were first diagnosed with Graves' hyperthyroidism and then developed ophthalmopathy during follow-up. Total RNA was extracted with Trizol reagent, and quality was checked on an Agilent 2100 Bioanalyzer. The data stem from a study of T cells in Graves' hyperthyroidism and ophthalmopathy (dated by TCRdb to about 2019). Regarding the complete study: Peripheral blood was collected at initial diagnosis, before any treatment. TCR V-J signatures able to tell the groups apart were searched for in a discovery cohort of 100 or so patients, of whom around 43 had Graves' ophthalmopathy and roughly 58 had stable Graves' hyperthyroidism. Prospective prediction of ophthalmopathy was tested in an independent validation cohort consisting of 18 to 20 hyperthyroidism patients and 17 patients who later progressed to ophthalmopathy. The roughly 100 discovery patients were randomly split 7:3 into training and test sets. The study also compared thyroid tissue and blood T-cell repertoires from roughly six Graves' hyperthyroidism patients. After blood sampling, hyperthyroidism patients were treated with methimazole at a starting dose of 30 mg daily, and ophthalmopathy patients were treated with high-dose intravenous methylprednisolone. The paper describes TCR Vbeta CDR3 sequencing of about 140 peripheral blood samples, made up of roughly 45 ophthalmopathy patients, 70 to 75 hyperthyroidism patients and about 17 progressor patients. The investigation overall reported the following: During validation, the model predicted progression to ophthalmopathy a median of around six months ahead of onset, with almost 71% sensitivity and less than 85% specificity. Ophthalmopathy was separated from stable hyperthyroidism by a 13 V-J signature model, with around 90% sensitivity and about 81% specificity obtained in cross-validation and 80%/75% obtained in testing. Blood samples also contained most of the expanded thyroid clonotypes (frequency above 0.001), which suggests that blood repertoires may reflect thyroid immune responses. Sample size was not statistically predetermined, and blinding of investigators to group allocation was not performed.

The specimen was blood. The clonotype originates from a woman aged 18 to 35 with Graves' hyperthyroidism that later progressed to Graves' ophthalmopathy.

CDR3 protein: CASSSLTGTRVLSEQFF. The sequenced DNA: TGTGCCAGCAGCTCTCTAACCGGGACTAGGGTTCTTAGTGAGCAGTTCTTC. Recombination linked TRBV7-3 to TRBJ2-1, with 8 bases in between that match TRBD2. Ends trimmed: V by 4 bases, J by 9 bases; bases unmatched to a gene: 17. Per the germline V gene, SGHTA is the CDR1 and FQGTGA is the CDR2. From its cysteine to its phenylalanine, the CDR3 spans 17 amino acids. Left in the record is the CDR3 DNA by itself, 51 bases read in frame from the first base. Where the CDR3 stops, the reference TRBV7-3 and TRBJ2-1 genes take over; the full variable domain is GAGVSQTPSNKVTEKGKYVELRCDPISGHTALYWYRQSLGQGPEFLIYFQGTGAADDSGLPNDRFFAVRPEGSVSTLKIQRTERGDSAVYLCASSSLTGTRVLSEQFFGPGTRLTVL.